Following are 26 T cell receptor beta chains from one sample sequenced in a study of T and B cells in COVID-19 patients. TRB was amplified from about 250-500 ng of blood genomic DNA. BIOMED2 TRB-A/B primer pools were used in multiplex TRB PCR. TCRdb processed the multiplex PCR reads anew with MiXCR; each CDR3 protein has one entry. The table includes 4,000 or so distinct CDR3 sequences, approximately 20% detected once. Sequencing was done on a sample of blood. All receptors derive from a human donor with active COVID-19.

This clonotype was observed many times. This chain joins TRBV7-2 and TRBJ2-1, with 7 bases lining up with TRBD2. The V segment lost 2 bases and the J segment 0 bases; nucleotides outside the gene matches: 4. The CDR3 covers 16 residues. Germline V CDR1 and CDR2: SGHTA, FQGNSA. The CDR3 is CASSLRREGSYNEQFF. The CDR3 coding sequence is TGTGCCAGCAGCTTAAGGAGGGAGGGCTCCTACAATGAGCAGTTCTTC.

The chain links TRBV2 to TRBJ1-5; D unclear. CDR1 SNHLY and CDR2 FYNNEI come from the germline V gene. The CDR3 consists of 13 residues. The V gene lost 3 bases and the J gene lost 4 bases, with 7 bases spanning the gap. The CDR3: CASSDRENQPQHF. For the CDR3, the DNA is TGTGCCAGCAGTGATCGAGAGAATCAGCCCCAGCATTTT. Together with reference TRBV2 and TRBJ1-5, the CDR3 gives the full variable domain: EPEVTQTPSHQVTQMGQEVILRCVPISNHLYFYWYRQILGQKVEFLVSFYNNEISEKSEIFDDQFSVERPDGSNFTLKIRSTKLEDSAMYFCASSDRENQPQHFGDGTRLSIL.

This clonotype is medium-sized by share. The CDR3 loop is CAWRGSYEQYF. The DNA for the CDR3 is TGTGCCTGGAGGGGAAGCTACGAGCAGTACTTC. The chain is built from TRBV30 and TRBJ2-7; D not certain. CDR3 length equals 11 residues. Per germline, CDR1 GTSNPN and CDR2 SVGIG (reference sequence). V was trimmed by 3 bases and J by 3 bases, leaving 6 bases between them.

The chain carries TRBV6-1 and TRBJ1-2; TRBD1 aligns across 12 bases. The germline V gene encodes CDR1 MNHNS and CDR2 SASEGT. Trimming at V came to 5 bases and at J to 8 bases, leaving 12 bases not matched to a gene. This CDR3 is built from 16 residues. The CDR3 protein is CASSHRPGQGAEGYTF. Here the CDR3 DNA reads TGTGCCAGCAGTCATCGGCCGGGACAGGGGGCTGAGGGCTACACCTTC.

This clonotype was detected ten times or more. The chain joins TRBV24-1 to TRBJ1-2; TRBD1 matches 7 bases. Germline trimming cut 4 bases from V and 5 bases from J; bases unmatched to any gene: 6. CDR3 size: 14 residues. CDR1 and CDR2 from the germline V gene are KGHDR and SFDVKD. The CDR3 sequence is CATSDPGQTYGYTF. The CDR3 region has the DNA TGTGCCACCAGTGACCCGGGACAGACTTATGGCTACACCTTC.

The chain links TRBV6-5 to TRBJ2-1, with 10 positions matching TRBD1. The V gene end was trimmed by 5 bases and the J gene end by 7 bases; junction bases not matched to a gene: 11. The CDR3 has 16 residues. Germline V gene lookup returns CDR1 MNHEY and CDR2 SVGAGI. The CDR3 DNA is TGTGCCAGCAGTCCCATACGACAGGGGGCACCAAATGAGCAGTTCTTC. It yields the protein CASSPIRQGAPNEQFF.

The count of this clonotype is one. V is TRBV29-1 and J is TRBJ2-1; 13 positions match TRBD2. This CDR3 region has 14 residues. The junction had 4 bases not matched to a gene; V was cut back by 5 bases and J by 6 bases. Germline V lookup: CDR1 SQVTM, CDR2 ANQGSEA. In DNA, the CDR3 is TGCAGCGTTAGGGGACTAGCGGGACCCAATGAGCAGTTCTTC. Translation gives CSVRGLAGPNEQFF.

This clonotype was seen at least ten times. The chain links TRBV6-1 to TRBJ1-3; TRBD1 is a possible D gene (6 bases). V was pared by 0 bases and J by 3 bases, with 9 bases between. Looked up from germline, CDR1 is MNHNS and CDR2 is SASEGT. CDR3 size: 15 residues. In DNA form, the CDR3 reads TGTGCCAGCAGTGAAGCGGTAGGGGGTGGAAACACCATATATTTT. Residues: CASSEAVGGGNTIYF.

This clonotype is labeled medium-sized. The gene calls are TRBV19 and TRBJ1-5; TRBD1 aligns across 11 bases. The germline V gene has CDR1 LNHDA and CDR2 SQIVND (reference sequence). After removal of 5 bases from V and 7 bases from J, the junction contained 10 bases not matched to a gene. The CDR3 covers 16 residues. The CDR3 protein is CASSAWDRGFGQPQHF. CDR3 DNA sequence: TGTGCCAGTAGTGCCTGGGACAGGGGGTTTGGCCAGCCCCAGCATTTT.

This clonotype has a count of ten or more. This rearrangement joins TRBV7-2 to TRBJ2-7; TRBD2 might be the D (6 bases). This CDR3 is 12 amino acids long. The V gene lost 5 bases and the J gene lost 4 bases, with 9 bases spanning the gap. Germline V gene data show CDR1 as SGHTA and CDR2 as FQGNSA. In DNA, the CDR3 is TGTGCCAGCAGCCCCCGGGGGTACGAGCAGTACTTC. It codes for CASSPRGYEQYF.

This clonotype counts as large (0.1 to 1%). This sequence joins TRBV30 and TRBJ2-1, with D unclear. The CDR3 totals 13 residues. Germline assignment: CDR1 GTSNPN and CDR2 SVGIG (reference sequence). Trimming pared 0 bases from V and 3 bases from J, leaving 6 bases between. CDR3 sequence (DNA): TGTGCCTGGAGTGTGGGCAGCTACAATGAGCAGTTCTTC. Encoded protein: CAWSVGSYNEQFF.

Judged by abundance, this clonotype is medium-sized (0.01 to 0.1%). This chain connects TRBV27 to TRBJ2-2; either TRBD1 or TRBD2 may supply D (5 bases each). There are 16 residues in the CDR3. Trimming shortened V by 4 bases and J by 4 bases, and 16 bases separated the two germline ends. Germline V gives CDR1 MNHEY, CDR2 SMNVEV (reference sequence). CDR3 sequence reads: CASSSQTGAGTGELFF. CDR3 in DNA: TGTGCCAGCAGTTCACAAACTGGGGCGGGCACCGGGGAGCTGTTTTTT.

This clonotype was recorded a few times. The chain has TRBV7-2 and TRBJ2-7; D might be TRBD1 or TRBD2, each matching 5 bases. The CDR3 sequence is 13 residues long. Looked up from germline, CDR1 is SGHTA and CDR2 is FQGNSA. V was pared by 5 bases and J by 4 bases, with 12 bases between. CDR3 DNA sequence: TGTGCCAGCAGCCCGGGACGGCAATACGAGCAGTACTTC. This translates into CASSPGRQYEQYF.

This clonotype was counted only a few times. V and J are TRBV29-1 and TRBJ2-2; D not resolved. CDR3 length: 12 residues. Looked up from germline, CDR1 is SQVTM and CDR2 is ANQGSEA. The V end lost 3 bases, the J end lost 4 bases, and 6 bases lay between the germline ends. The DNA of the CDR3 is TGCAGCGTTGAGGAACTCACCGGGGAGCTGTTTTTT. This sequence encodes CSVEELTGELFF.

By share of the sample, this clonotype is large (0.1 to 1%). This sequence joins TRBV19 and TRBJ2-7; D call uncertain. Trimming removed 11 bases at V and 5 bases at J, with 4 bases between. This CDR3 is built from 8 residues. In germline, CDR1 is LNHDA, CDR2 SQIVND (reference sequence). The CDR3 nucleotides are TGTGCCCCCCACGAGCAGTACTTC. It is translated as CAPHEQYF.

This clonotype was detected only a few times. The chain has TRBV28 and TRBJ2-5, with D perhaps matching TRBD2 (6 bases). The CDR3 length is 14 residues. Germline CDR1 is MDHEN and CDR2 is SYDVKM. V lost 3 bases and J lost 2, with 10 bases in between. CDR3 DNA: TGTGCCAGCAGTTTCCCGACTAGGCAAGAGACCCAGTACTTC. Translated, it gives CASSFPTRQETQYF.

By its share, this clonotype is medium-sized (0.01 to 0.1%). V gene TRBV5-4 combines with J gene TRBJ2-1; the D gene is possibly TRBD2 (5 bases). The CDR3 has 14 residues. CDR1 and CDR2 from the germline V gene are SGHNT and YYREEE (reference sequence). The ends were cut back, 3 bases at V and 5 bases at J, with 12 bases in the middle. For the CDR3, the DNA is TGTGCCAGCAGCTCGGCCCGGGGAAACAATGAGCAGTTCTTC. Residues: CASSSARGNNEQFF.

This clonotype is medium-sized (0.01 to 0.1%) in the sample. The chain is built from TRBV10-3 and TRBJ2-7; D is uncertain. Germline CDR1 reads ENHRY; CDR2 reads SYGVKD. Trimming took off 7 bases at V and 3 bases at J, with 13 bases between the two ends. This CDR3 comprises 13 residues. The DNA for the CDR3 is TGTGCCATCACCGGCAAGCTAAACTACGAGCAGTACTTC. Protein product: CAITGKLNYEQYF.

This clonotype was detected only a few times. The chain carries TRBV7-2 and TRBJ1-4; 8 nucleotides align to TRBD1. The CDR3 loop spans 15 amino acids. The trim removed 5 bases at V and 7 bases at J, leaving 9 bases unmatched. Germline loops: CDR1 SGHTA, CDR2 FQGNSA. CDR3 region: CASSLRQGRFEKLFF. The CDR3, as DNA: TGTGCCAGCAGCCTTCGACAGGGGAGGTTTGAAAAACTGTTTTTT. The full variable domain, its missing parts supplied by reference TRBV7-2 and TRBJ1-4, is GAGVSQSPSNKVTEKGKDVELRCDPISGHTALYWYRQSLGQGLEFLIYFQGNSAPDKSGLPSDRFSAERTGGSVSTLTIQRTQQEDSAVYLCASSLRQGRFEKLFFGSGTQLSVL.

This clonotype ranks as medium-sized. The V gene is TRBV6-2 or TRBV6-3, the J gene TRBJ2-3, with 11 positions matching TRBD2. This CDR3 region has 17 residues. CDR1 is MNHEY and CDR2 is SVGEGT in the germline V gene. V lost 0 bases to trimming and J lost 5 bases; unmatched junction nucleotides: 7. Here the CDR3 DNA reads TGTGCCAGCAGTTACTCCGTAGCGGGAGGGATTATAGATACGCAGTATTTT. Translated: CASSYSVAGGIIDTQYF.

This clonotype has only a few counts. The chain employs TRBV20-1 and TRBJ2-7, with 10 nucleotides matching TRBD2. From germline, CDR1 is DFQATT and CDR2 SNEGSKA (reference sequence). Losses at the gene ends were 7 bases for V and 2 bases for J; bases not matched to a gene: 8. The CDR3 runs to 14 residues. The CDR3 is CSVLRTSGAYEQYF. CDR3 nucleotides: TGCAGTGTGTTAAGGACTAGCGGTGCCTACGAGCAGTACTTC.

Sample share makes this clonotype medium-sized. This chain connects TRBV6-1 to TRBJ2-3; D is unclear. This CDR3 is 15 amino acids long. The V end lost 5 bases, the J end lost 2 bases, and 14 bases lay between the germline ends. The germline CDR1 and CDR2 sequences are MNHNS and SASEGT. The CDR3 loop reads CASSKGDTLTDTQYF. Here the CDR3 DNA reads TGTGCCAGCAGTAAAGGTGACACCCTCACAGATACGCAGTATTTT.

This clonotype is medium-sized within its sample. The V call is TRBV6-2 or TRBV6-3, the J call TRBJ1-5; D is uncertain. Trimming pared 5 bases from V and 9 bases from J, leaving 23 bases between. The germline V gene has CDR1 MNHEY and CDR2 SVGEGT. This CDR3 is built from 16 residues. CDR3 sequence: CASSTIRPRILPPQHF. CDR3 DNA: TGTGCCAGCAGTACGATCCGACCGCGTATTTTACCGCCCCAGCATTTT.

This clonotype has only one observation. The chain uses TRBV19 and TRBJ2-7; 13 bases fit TRBD2. From germline, CDR1 is LNHDA and CDR2 SQIVND (reference sequence). The CDR3 runs 13 residues. J lost 5 bases, V lost 8 bases, and 3 bases had no gene match. The DNA of the CDR3 is TGTGCCAGTCGAGGGACTAGCGGGAACGAGCAGTACTTC. Amino acid sequence: CASRGTSGNEQYF. The full variable domain, rest sourced from reference TRBV19 and TRBJ2-7, is DGGITQSPKYLFRKEGQNVTLSCEQNLNHDAMYWYRQDPGQGLRLIYYSQIVNDFQKGDIAEGYSVSREKKESFPLTVTSAQKNPTAFYLCASRGTSGNEQYFGPGTRLTVT.

To note about this clonotype: Mismatch with germline at one junction end may stem from a read error. V is TRBV6-1 and J is TRBJ1-5; TRBD1 might be the D (6 bases). The germline V gene has CDR1 MNHNS and CDR2 SASEGT. This CDR3 has 15 residues. The CDR3 loop is CTSRMTGTSNQPQHF. CDR3 DNA sequence: TGTACCAGCAGAATGACAGGAACGAGCAATCAGCCCCAGCATTTT.

The chain is built from TRBV30 and TRBJ2-2, with TRBD2 identical over 10 bases. After removal of 4 bases from V and 0 bases from J, the junction contained 5 bases not matched to a gene. CDR1 is GTSNPN, CDR2 SVGIG, per germline (reference sequence). The CDR3 runs to 16 residues. CDR3 bases: TGTGCCTGGAATGGACTAGCGGTCGCGAACACCGGGGAGCTGTTTTTT. Translated: CAWNGLAVANTGELFF. Filled out from reference TRBV30 and TRBJ2-2, the complete variable domain reads SQTIHQWPATLVQPVGSPLSLECTVEGTSNPNLYWYRQAAGRGLQLLFYSVGIGQISSEVPQNLSASRPQDRQFILSSKKLLLSDSGFYLCAWNGLAVANTGELFFGEGSRLTVL.